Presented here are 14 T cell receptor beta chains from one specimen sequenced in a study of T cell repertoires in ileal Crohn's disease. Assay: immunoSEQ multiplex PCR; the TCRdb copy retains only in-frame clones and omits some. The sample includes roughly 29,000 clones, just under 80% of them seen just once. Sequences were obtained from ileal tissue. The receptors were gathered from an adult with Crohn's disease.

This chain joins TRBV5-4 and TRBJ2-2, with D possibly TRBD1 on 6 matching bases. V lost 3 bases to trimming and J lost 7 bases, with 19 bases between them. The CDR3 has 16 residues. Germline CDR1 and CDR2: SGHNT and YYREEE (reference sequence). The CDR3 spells CASSSSGTHKNGELFF. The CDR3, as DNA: TGTGCCAGCAGCTCCTCCGGGACACATAAAAACGGGGAGCTGTTTTTT.

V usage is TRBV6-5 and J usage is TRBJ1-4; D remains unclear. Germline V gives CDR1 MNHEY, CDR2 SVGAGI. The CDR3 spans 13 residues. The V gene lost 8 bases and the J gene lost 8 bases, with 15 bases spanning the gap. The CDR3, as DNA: TGTGCCAGCGGGCGCACCAAACGGGAAAAACTGTTTTTT. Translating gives CASGRTKREKLFF.

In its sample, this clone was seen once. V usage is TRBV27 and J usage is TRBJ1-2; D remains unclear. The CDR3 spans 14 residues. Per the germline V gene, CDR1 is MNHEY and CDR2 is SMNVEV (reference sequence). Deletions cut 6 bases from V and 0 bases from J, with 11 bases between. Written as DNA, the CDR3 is TGTGCCAGCAGCGAGGCGATATCTAACTATGGCTACACCTTC. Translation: CASSEAISNYGYTF.

CDR3 coding DNA: TGTGCCAGCAGCTTAGGGCGCCCAGGGAACACTGAAGCTTTCTTT. Its translation is CASSLGRPGNTEAFF. J is TRBJ1-1 and V is TRBV7-9, with D unresolved. V shed 1 base and J shed 1 base, with 10 bases lying between them. Per germline, CDR1 SEHNR and CDR2 FQNEAQ (reference sequence). The CDR3 totals 15 residues. Looking up the rest from reference TRBV7-9 and TRBJ1-1 gives the full variable domain: DTGVSQNPRHKITKRGQNVTFRCDPISEHNRLYWYRQTLGQGPEFLTYFQNEAQLEKSRLLSDRFSAERPKGSFSTLEIQRTEQGDSAMYLCASSLGRPGNTEAFFGQGTRLTVV.

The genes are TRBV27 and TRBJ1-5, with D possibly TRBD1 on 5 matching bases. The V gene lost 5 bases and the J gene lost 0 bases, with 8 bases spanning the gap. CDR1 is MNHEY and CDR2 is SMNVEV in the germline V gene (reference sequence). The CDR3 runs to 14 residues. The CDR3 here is CASSSRDSNQPQHF. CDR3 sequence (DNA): TGTGCCAGCAGTAGCAGGGATAGCAATCAGCCCCAGCATTTT.

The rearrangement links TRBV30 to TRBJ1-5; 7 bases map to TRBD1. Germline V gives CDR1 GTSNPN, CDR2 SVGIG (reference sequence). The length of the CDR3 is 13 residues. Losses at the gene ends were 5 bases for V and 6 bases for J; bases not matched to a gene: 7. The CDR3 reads CAWGRQGSQPQHF. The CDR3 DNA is TGTGCCTGGGGGCGACAGGGTAGTCAGCCCCAGCATTTT.

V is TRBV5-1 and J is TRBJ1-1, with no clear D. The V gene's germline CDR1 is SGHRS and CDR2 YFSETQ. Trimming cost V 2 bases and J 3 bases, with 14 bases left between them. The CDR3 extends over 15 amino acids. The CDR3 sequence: CASSFRGPWDTEAFF. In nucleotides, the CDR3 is TGCGCCAGCAGCTTTAGAGGGCCCTGGGACACTGAAGCTTTCTTT. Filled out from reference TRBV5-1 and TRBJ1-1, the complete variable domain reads KAGVTQTPRYLIKTRGQQVTLSCSPISGHRSVSWYQQTPGQGLQFLFEYFSETQRNKGNFPGRFSGRQFSNSRSEMNVSTLELGDSALYLCASSFRGPWDTEAFFGQGTRLTVV.

The CDR3 protein is CASSLAGGPREQYF. The DNA for the CDR3 is TGTGCCAGCAGCTTGGCGGGAGGGCCGAGGGAGCAGTACTTC. The J gene is TRBJ2-7, the V gene TRBV5-6; TRBD2 matches 8 bases. There are 14 residues in the CDR3. V shed 0 bases and J 7 bases; nucleotides not matched to a gene: 6. Germline V gene lookup returns CDR1 SGHDT and CDR2 YYEEEE.

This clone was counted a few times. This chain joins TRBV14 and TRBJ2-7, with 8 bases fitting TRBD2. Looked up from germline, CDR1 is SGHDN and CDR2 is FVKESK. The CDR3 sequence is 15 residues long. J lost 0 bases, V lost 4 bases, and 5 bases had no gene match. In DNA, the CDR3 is TGTGCCAGCAGCCTCGGGGCGGGGGGCTCCTACGAGCAGTACTTC. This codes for CASSLGAGGSYEQYF.

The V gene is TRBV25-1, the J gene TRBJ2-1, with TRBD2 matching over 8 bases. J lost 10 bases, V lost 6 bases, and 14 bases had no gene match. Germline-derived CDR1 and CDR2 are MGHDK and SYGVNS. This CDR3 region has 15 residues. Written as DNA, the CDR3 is TGTGCCAGCAGCCCGGGGAGCGGGAGAATCTGGGAGCAGTTCTTC. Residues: CASSPGSGRIWEQFF.

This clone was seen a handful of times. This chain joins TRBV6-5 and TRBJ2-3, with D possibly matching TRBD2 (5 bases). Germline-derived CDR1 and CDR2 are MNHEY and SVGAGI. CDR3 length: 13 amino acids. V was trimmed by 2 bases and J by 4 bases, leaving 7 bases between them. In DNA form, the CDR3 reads TGTGCCAGCAGTTACGTGCGGGCAGATACGCAGTATTTT. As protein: CASSYVRADTQYF.

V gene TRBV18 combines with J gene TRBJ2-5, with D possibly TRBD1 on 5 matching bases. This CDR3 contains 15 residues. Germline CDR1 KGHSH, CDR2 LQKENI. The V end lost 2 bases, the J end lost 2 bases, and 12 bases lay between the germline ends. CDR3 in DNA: TGTGCCAGCTCACCAAGGCAGGGTAATCAAGAGACCCAGTACTTC. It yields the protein CASSPRQGNQETQYF.

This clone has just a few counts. The CDR3 region has the DNA TGTGCCAGTAGTATCAATAGCGTCACTGAAGCTTTCTTT. Protein product: CASSINSVTEAFF. This rearrangement joins TRBV19 to TRBJ1-1, with unresolved D. CDR1 is LNHDA, CDR2 SQIVND, per germline (reference sequence). There are 13 residues in the CDR3. The V end was cut by 3 bases, the J end by 4 bases, with 9 bases between.

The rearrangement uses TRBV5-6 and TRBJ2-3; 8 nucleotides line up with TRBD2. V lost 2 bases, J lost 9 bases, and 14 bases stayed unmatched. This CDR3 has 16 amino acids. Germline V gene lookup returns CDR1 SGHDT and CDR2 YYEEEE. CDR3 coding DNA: TGTGCCAGCAGCTTCTTGGGCGAGCCGGGGGGGCAGACGCAGTATTTT. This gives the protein CASSFLGEPGGQTQYF.